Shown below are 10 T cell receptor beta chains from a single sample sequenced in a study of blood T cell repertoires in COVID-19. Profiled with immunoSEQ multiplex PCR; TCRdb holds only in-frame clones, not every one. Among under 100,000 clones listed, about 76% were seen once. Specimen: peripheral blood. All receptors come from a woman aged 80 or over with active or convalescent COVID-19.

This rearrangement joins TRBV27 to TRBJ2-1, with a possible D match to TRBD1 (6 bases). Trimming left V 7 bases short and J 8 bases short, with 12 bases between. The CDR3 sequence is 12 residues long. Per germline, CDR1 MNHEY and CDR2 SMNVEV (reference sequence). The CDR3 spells CASKNRADEQFF. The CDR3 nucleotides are TGTGCCAGCAAGAACAGGGCCGATGAGCAGTTCTTC.

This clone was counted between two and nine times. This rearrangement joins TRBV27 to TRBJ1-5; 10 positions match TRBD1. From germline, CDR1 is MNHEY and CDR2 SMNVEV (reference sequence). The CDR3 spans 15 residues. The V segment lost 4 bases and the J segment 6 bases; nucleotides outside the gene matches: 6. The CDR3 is CASSSTGGFGQPQHF. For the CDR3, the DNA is TGTGCCAGCAGTTCGACAGGGGGCTTTGGTCAGCCCCAGCATTTT.

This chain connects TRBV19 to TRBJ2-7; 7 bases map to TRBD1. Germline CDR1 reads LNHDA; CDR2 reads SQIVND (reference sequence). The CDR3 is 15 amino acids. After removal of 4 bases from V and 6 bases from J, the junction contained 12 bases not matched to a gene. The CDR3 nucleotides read TGTGCCAGTAGTACCGCCGTAGGGGGCCAATCCGAGCAGTACTTC. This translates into CASSTAVGGQSEQYF.

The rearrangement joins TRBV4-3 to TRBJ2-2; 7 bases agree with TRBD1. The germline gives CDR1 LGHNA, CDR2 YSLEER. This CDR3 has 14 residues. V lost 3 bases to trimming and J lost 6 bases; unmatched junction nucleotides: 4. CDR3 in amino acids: CASSQQGVAGELFF. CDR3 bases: TGCGCCAGCAGCCAGCAGGGGGTTGCCGGGGAGCTGTTTTTT.

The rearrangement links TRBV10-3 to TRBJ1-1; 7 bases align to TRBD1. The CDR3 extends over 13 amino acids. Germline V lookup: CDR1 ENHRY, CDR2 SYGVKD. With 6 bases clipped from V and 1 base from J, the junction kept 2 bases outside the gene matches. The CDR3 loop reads CAIRDRPNTEAFF. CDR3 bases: TGTGCCATCAGGGACAGGCCGAACACTGAAGCTTTCTTT.

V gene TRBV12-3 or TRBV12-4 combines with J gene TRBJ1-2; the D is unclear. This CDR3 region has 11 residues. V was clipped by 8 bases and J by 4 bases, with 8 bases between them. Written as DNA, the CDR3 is TGTGCCAGCGGGGAGGGCTATGGCTACACCTTC. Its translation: CASGEGYGYTF.

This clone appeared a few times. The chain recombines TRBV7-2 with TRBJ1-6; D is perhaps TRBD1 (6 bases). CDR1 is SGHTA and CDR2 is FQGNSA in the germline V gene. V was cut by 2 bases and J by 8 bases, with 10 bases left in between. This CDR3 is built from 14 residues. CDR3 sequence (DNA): TGTGCCAGCAGCTTAAACAGGGCCGATTCACCCCTCCACTTT. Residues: CASSLNRADSPLHF.

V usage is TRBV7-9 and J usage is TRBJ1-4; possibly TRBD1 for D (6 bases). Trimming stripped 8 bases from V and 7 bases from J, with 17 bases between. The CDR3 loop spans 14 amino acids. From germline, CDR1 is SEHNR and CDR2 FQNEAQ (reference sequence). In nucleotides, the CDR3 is TGTGCCAGCGGGTGGGGGGGCGTCGTTGAAAAACTGTTTTTT. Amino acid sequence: CASGWGGVVEKLFF.

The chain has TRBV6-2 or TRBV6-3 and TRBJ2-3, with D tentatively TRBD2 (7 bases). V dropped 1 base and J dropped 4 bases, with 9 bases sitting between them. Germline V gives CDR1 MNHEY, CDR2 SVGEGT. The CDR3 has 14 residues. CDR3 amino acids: CASSYWGGPDTQYF. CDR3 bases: TGTGCCAGCAGTTACTGGGGGGGCCCAGATACGCAGTATTTT.

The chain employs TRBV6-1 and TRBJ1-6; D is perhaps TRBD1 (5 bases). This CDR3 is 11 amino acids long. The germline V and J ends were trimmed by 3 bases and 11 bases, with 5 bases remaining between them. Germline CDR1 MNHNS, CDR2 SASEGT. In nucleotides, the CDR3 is TGTGCCAGCAGTGAGGGGCCACCCCTCCACTTT. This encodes CASSEGPPLHF.